The clone carrying this T cell receptor (beta chain) was seen ten or more times. The antigen is unknown. A library of TCRbeta sequences, prepared with unique molecular identifiers, was generated. From the PCR reads, TCRdb called clonotypes with MiXCR, one entry per CDR3 protein. Here the sample spans just under 150,000 distinct CDR3 sequences, 8.8% being singletons. The entry originates in a study of T-cell reconstitution after alpha-beta-depleted transplantation in children. Findings of the study overall: Expanded graft clones, several hundred of them, were reportedly the source of alpha-beta T cells about two months after transplant.

Trimming left V 1 base short and J 7 bases short, with 7 bases between. In germline, CDR1 is MDHEN, CDR2 SYDVKM. The CDR3 length is 13 residues. The clonotype comes from a female patient between 2 and 15 years old who had a stem cell transplant for congenital amegakaryocytic thrombocytopenia, so the T cells may come from the graft donor. The genes are TRBV28 and TRBJ1-4, with D uncertain. The sequencing here drew on PBMCs, mostly from graft donor cells, taken 180 days after TCRalphabeta/CD19-depleted stem cell transplant. CDR3 DNA sequence: TGTGCCAGCAGTTTATCGGTGGTTGAAAAACTGTTTTTT. Translated: CASSLSVVEKLFF.